This T cell receptor (beta chain) was documented in a study of beta chain features in type 1 diabetes. This clone was found a few times. The antigen is undetermined. Sequenced material consisted of expressed TCRB transcripts (all of the isolated RNA was reverse transcribed). Repertoires were generated with immunoSEQ multiplex PCR, while TCRdb's copy carries only in-frame clones and drops some. The sample lists tens of thousands of clones; around 49% were seen once. CDR1 is SGHNT and CDR2 is YYREEE in the germline V gene (reference sequence). The V end was cut by 10 bases, the J end by 7 bases, with 23 bases between. The CDR3 totals 14 residues. Study-level findings and limits: All four CD4+ subsets from Type 1 diabetes patients carried moderately but significantly shorter TCRB CDR3s.

The sequence was obtained from a man aged 30-40 years with type 1 diabetes. V gene TRBV5-4 combines with J gene TRBJ1-1; a weak D match, TRBD1 (6 bases). Sequencing was performed on central memory CD4+ T cells from blood. Here the CDR3 reads CAGQRGGGEGEAFF. As DNA, the CDR3 is TGTGCCGGGCAACGGGGAGGGGGAGAGGGTGAAGCTTTCTTT.